The 28 T cell receptor beta chains below come from one sample, sequenced in a study of blood T cell repertoires in COVID-19. Clones were sequenced by immunoSEQ multiplex PCR, and TCRdb holds only the in-frame ones, with some missing. In the table there are around 49,000 clones, under 90% of which are singletons. The sequenced material came from peripheral blood. These TCRs come from a woman older than 75 with COVID-19, enrolled during active disease.

The J gene is TRBJ2-7, the V gene TRBV7-9, with 13 bases aligning to TRBD2. CDR3 length: 16 amino acids. Germline V lookup: CDR1 SEHNR, CDR2 FQNEAQ (reference sequence). The ends lost 5 bases at V and 0 bases at J; junction bases unmatched: 4. The CDR3 loop is CASSQGLAGASYEQYF. CDR3 coding DNA: TGTGCCAGCAGCCAAGGACTAGCGGGAGCCTCCTACGAGCAGTACTTC.

This rearrangement joins TRBV7-9 to TRBJ1-3; maybe TRBD1 (5 bases). The ends were cut back, 8 bases at V and 4 bases at J, with 18 bases in the middle. From germline, CDR1 is SEHNR and CDR2 FQNEAQ (reference sequence). The CDR3 is 15 amino acids. The CDR3 loop reads CASASSGVSGNTIYF. The DNA for the CDR3 is TGTGCCAGCGCGAGCTCGGGGGTATCAGGAAACACCATATATTTT.

In its sample, this clone was seen once. This sequence joins TRBV7-9 and TRBJ2-2, with 11 bases fitting TRBD2. Trimming removed 2 bases from V and 5 bases from J; junction bases left unmatched: 1. CDR1 and CDR2 (germline): SEHNR, FQNEAQ (reference sequence). The CDR3 consists of 15 residues. This CDR3 is CASSLRLAGTGELFF. CDR3 nucleotides: TGTGCCAGCAGCTTAAGACTAGCGGGAACCGGGGAGCTGTTTTTT.

The V call is TRBV24-1, the J call TRBJ2-1, with D possibly being TRBD2 (6 bases). With 2 bases removed from V and 0 bases from J, the gap between germline ends came to 10 bases. This CDR3 comprises 16 residues. Germline CDR1 KGHDR, CDR2 SFDVKD. The CDR3 DNA reads as TGTGCCACCAGTGATTGGGACTCGAGCTCCTACAATGAGCAGTTCTTC. Its protein product is CATSDWDSSSYNEQFF.

The rearrangement uses TRBV3-1 (or the pseudogene TRBV3-2) and TRBJ2-7; 12 bases agree with TRBD2. V was clipped by 0 bases and J by 6 bases; unmatched bases: 15. The germline V gene encodes CDR1 LGHDT and CDR2 YNNKEL (reference sequence). There are 19 residues in the CDR3. The CDR3 spells CASSQDGFRASGRASEQYF. CDR3 coding DNA: TGTGCCAGCAGCCAAGATGGTTTTAGGGCTAGCGGGAGGGCGAGCGAGCAGTACTTC.

This chain connects TRBV9 to TRBJ1-6; TRBD1 agrees at 8 bases. The CDR3 consists of 14 residues. Germline assignment: CDR1 SGDLS and CDR2 YYNGEE. J gave up 5 bases and V 6 bases, and 4 bases lay outside the gene matches. CDR3 protein: CASNGGQDNSPLHF. Here the CDR3 DNA reads TGTGCCAGCAATGGGGGACAGGATAATTCACCCCTCCACTTT. The complete variable domain, with remaining parts taken from reference TRBV9 and TRBJ1-6, reads DSGVTQTPKHLITATGQRVTLRCSPRSGDLSVYWYQQSLDQGLQFLIQYYNGEERAKGNILERFSAQQFPDLHSELNLSSLELGDSALYFCASNGGQDNSPLHFGNGTRLTVT.

The chain employs TRBV27 and TRBJ2-1; D uncertain. V was shortened by 5 bases and J by 0 bases, with 14 bases between the two germline ends. CDR3 length equals 16 residues. CDR1 is MNHEY, CDR2 SMNVEV, per germline (reference sequence). The CDR3 protein is CASSLEIWSSYNEQFF. The CDR3 DNA follows: TGTGCCAGCAGTCTGGAAATCTGGAGCTCCTACAATGAGCAGTTCTTC.

J is TRBJ1-5 and V is TRBV28, with D maybe TRBD1 (5 bases). The CDR3 has 17 amino acids. From germline, CDR1 is MDHEN and CDR2 SYDVKM. V lost 5 bases to trimming and J lost 0 bases, with 17 bases between them. This chain's CDR3 is CASSRQGSMGSNQPQHF. In DNA form, the CDR3 reads TGTGCCAGCAGTAGGCAGGGAAGCATGGGTAGCAATCAGCCCCAGCATTTT.

The chain carries TRBV28 and TRBJ1-5, with 7 bases fitting TRBD1. The germline V gene has CDR1 MDHEN and CDR2 SYDVKM. V trimming: 4 bases; J trimming: 2 bases; junction bases outside the gene matches: 5. CDR3 length: 15 amino acids. This CDR3 reads CASSYRGGGNQPQHF. The DNA for the CDR3 is TGTGCCAGCAGTTACAGGGGTGGGGGCAATCAGCCCCAGCATTTT.

V gene TRBV6-6 combines with J gene TRBJ1-4; TRBD1 aligns across 7 bases. The CDR3 sequence is 14 residues long. The V gene end was trimmed by 6 bases and the J gene end by 5 bases; junction bases not matched to a gene: 6. The germline gives CDR1 MNHNY, CDR2 SVGAGI (reference sequence). The chain's CDR3 is CASRRQGGNEKLFF. CDR3 in DNA: TGTGCCAGCAGGCGACAGGGTGGAAATGAAAAACTGTTTTTT.

J is TRBJ1-1 and V is TRBV11-2, with a weak D call TRBD1 (5 bases). The CDR3 loop spans 11 amino acids. Germline V gene data show CDR1 as SGHAT and CDR2 as FQNNGV. V lost 1 base, J lost 11 bases, and 8 bases lay in between. The CDR3 loop reads CASSLGGAAFF. CDR3 DNA: TGTGCCAGCAGCTTAGGCGGGGCGGCTTTCTTT.

The chain employs TRBV7-9 and TRBJ1-3; D gene uncertain. The CDR3 is 12 amino acids. Trimming cost V 2 bases and J 8 bases, with 7 bases left between them. Germline V gene sequence: CDR1 SEHNR, CDR2 FQNEAQ (reference sequence). The CDR3 DNA is TGTGCCAGCAGCTTAATGGGCGACACCATATATTTT. Amino acid sequence: CASSLMGDTIYF.

The rearrangement joins TRBV18 to TRBJ2-7; a weak D match, TRBD1 (6 bases). Per germline, CDR1 KGHSH and CDR2 LQKENI. Trimming cost V 4 bases and J 4 bases, with 11 bases left between them. The CDR3 runs 13 residues. CDR3 loop: CASSRGTQYEQYF. The CDR3 bases are TGTGCCAGCTCACGTGGGACACAATACGAGCAGTACTTC. The full variable domain, rest sourced from reference TRBV18 and TRBJ2-7, is NAGVMQNPRHLVRRRGQEARLRCSPMKGHSHVYWYRQLPEEGLKFMVYLQKENIIDESGMPKERFSAEFPKEGPSILRIQQVVRGDSAAYFCASSRGTQYEQYFGPGTRLTVT.

V usage is TRBV30 and J usage is TRBJ1-4; no reliable D call. The CDR3 sequence is 14 residues long. Trimming took off 1 base at V and 8 bases at J, with 14 bases between the two ends. Germline CDR1 GTSNPN, CDR2 SVGIG (reference sequence). CDR3 protein: CAWSGRAGGEKLFF. CDR3 sequence (DNA): TGTGCCTGGAGTGGGCGGGCAGGCGGAGAAAAACTGTTTTTT.

The rearrangement joins TRBV10-2 to TRBJ2-5, with a weak D call TRBD1 (5 bases). Trimming removed 3 bases from V and 8 bases from J, with 7 bases in between. The CDR3 extends over 11 amino acids. Germline CDR1 is WSHSY and CDR2 is SAAADI. In DNA, the CDR3 is TGCGCCAGCAGTGATAGGGGTACCCAGTACTTC. This gives the protein CASSDRGTQYF.

The CDR3 bases are TGTGCCAGCTCATCACAAATCGGGACAAGCACCGGGGAGCTGTTTTTT. Amino acid sequence: CASSSQIGTSTGELFF. The chain is built from TRBV18 and TRBJ2-2; possible D gene TRBD1, 6 bases. The CDR3 covers 16 residues. CDR1 KGHSH and CDR2 LQKENI come from the germline V gene. V lost 5 bases, J lost 4 bases, and 17 bases lay in between.

The chain joins TRBV6-5 to TRBJ2-1, with a weak D call TRBD2 (5 bases). Per the germline V gene, CDR1 is MNHEY and CDR2 is SVGAGI. The CDR3 covers 15 residues. The V and J ends lost 7 bases and 2 bases respectively, with 15 bases between them. CDR3 coding DNA: TGTGCCAGCACCCTTAGCGTCCTGACCTACAATGAGCAGTTCTTC. This translates into CASTLSVLTYNEQFF.

This clone was counted a single time. This sequence joins TRBV3-1 (or the pseudogene TRBV3-2) and TRBJ2-1; tentatively, D is TRBD1 (6 bases). The CDR3 extends over 13 amino acids. Trimming took 5 bases from V and 8 from J, leaving 13 bases between them. In germline, CDR1 is LGHDT, CDR2 YNNKEL (reference sequence). This chain's CDR3 is CASSSVRGHEQFF. DNA for the CDR3: TGTGCCAGCAGCTCGGTCAGGGGTCATGAGCAGTTCTTC.

The chain carries TRBV2 and TRBJ2-7, with D maybe TRBD1 (6 bases). CDR1 SNHLY and CDR2 FYNNEI come from the germline V gene. Trimming removed 5 bases at V and 4 bases at J, with 9 bases between. The CDR3 runs to 12 residues. The CDR3 DNA reads TGTGCCAGCAGTAGACAGGAATACGAGCAGTACTTC. It specifies CASSRQEYEQYF.

The chain has TRBV5-1 and TRBJ2-7, with 14 bases lining up with TRBD2. The CDR3 is 16 residues long. CDR1 and CDR2 from the germline V gene are SGHRS and YFSETQ. With 0 bases clipped from V and 6 bases from J, the junction kept 5 bases outside the gene matches. The CDR3 region is CASSLEGLAGVSEQYF. The CDR3 region has the DNA TGCGCCAGCAGCTTGGAGGGACTAGCGGGAGTTAGCGAGCAGTACTTC.

The rearrangement joins TRBV23-1 to TRBJ1-1, with 7 bases matching TRBD1. TRBV23-1 is an ORF; its function is uncertain. The CDR3 totals 18 residues. V shed 0 bases, J shed 3 bases, and the junction held 13 bases outside the gene matches. CDR3: CASSQSGPLRGQDTEAFF. The CDR3 region has the DNA TGCGCCAGCAGTCAATCGGGTCCATTGAGGGGGCAGGACACTGAAGCTTTCTTT.

The chain carries TRBV7-6 and TRBJ2-1; TRBD2 might be the D (7 bases). The ends were cut back, 0 bases at V and 3 bases at J, with 15 bases in the middle. CDR3 size: 17 residues. Germline V gene sequence: CDR1 SGHVS, CDR2 FNYEAQ. The CDR3, as DNA: TGTGCCAGCAGCTTAGCGCGGGACGGGGGGCTCTACAATGAGCAGTTCTTC. This translates into CASSLARDGGLYNEQFF.

This clone was seen just once. The rearrangement joins TRBV7-9 to TRBJ1-1, with no clear D. The V end was cut by 2 bases, the J end by 6 bases, with 4 bases between. From germline, CDR1 is SEHNR and CDR2 FQNEAQ (reference sequence). The length of the CDR3 is 11 residues. CDR3 sequence (DNA): TGTGCCAGCAGCTTACTACCTGAAGCTTTCTTT. This gives the protein CASSLLPEAFF.

The chain combines TRBV7-9 with TRBJ1-1, with D perhaps TRBD1 (5 bases). The V end lost 5 bases, the J end lost 4 bases, and 8 bases lay between the germline ends. This CDR3 spans 12 amino acids. Germline CDR1 SEHNR, CDR2 FQNEAQ (reference sequence). CDR3 sequence (DNA): TGTGCCAGCAGCCATAGGGGCACTGAAGCTTTCTTT. It yields the protein CASSHRGTEAFF.

This chain joins TRBV27 and TRBJ1-5; TRBD1 matches at 7 bases. The V gene end was trimmed by 2 bases and the J gene end by 3 bases; junction bases not matched to a gene: 13. The CDR3 is made up of 18 amino acids. Germline-derived CDR1 and CDR2 are MNHEY and SMNVEV (reference sequence). The CDR3 spells CASSLGGPQGGTNQPQHF. The CDR3 DNA sequence: TGTGCCAGCAGTTTAGGGGGGCCCCAGGGGGGCACCAATCAGCCCCAGCATTTT.

The rearrangement joins TRBV6-5 to TRBJ1-2, with 7 nucleotides matching TRBD1. CDR1 and CDR2 (germline): MNHEY, SVGAGI. The CDR3 runs 14 residues. After removal of 2 bases from V and 6 bases from J, the junction contained 6 bases not matched to a gene. CDR3 DNA sequence: TGTGCCAGCAGTTACACGCGACAGGGACATGGCTACACCTTC. Translating it yields CASSYTRQGHGYTF.

The chain carries TRBV6-5 and TRBJ2-2; unclear D gene. V shed 8 bases and J shed 0 bases, with 13 bases lying between them. Germline CDR1 and CDR2: MNHEY and SVGAGI. The CDR3 sequence is 15 residues long. The CDR3 loop is CASLRGSSNTGELFF. In DNA, the CDR3 is TGTGCCAGCCTGCGCGGCAGTTCGAACACCGGGGAGCTGTTTTTT.

The rearrangement joins TRBV4-1 to TRBJ1-2, with TRBD1 matching over 7 bases. J lost 2 bases, V lost 3 bases, and 3 bases had no gene match. Germline loops: CDR1 MGHRA, CDR2 YSYEKL. The CDR3 is 14 residues long. Here the CDR3 DNA reads TGCGCCAGCAGCCACCTGACAGGGAACTATGGCTACACCTTC. This encodes CASSHLTGNYGYTF.